This T cell receptor (beta chain) derives from a study of blood T cell repertoires in COVID-19 (TCRdb year 2020). At the level of the whole study: Samples from collaborators originated in the United States, Italy and Spain and spanned both the acute and convalescent phases of COVID-19. The material from the prospective study consisted of cDNA or gDNA derived from T cells, B-cell-depleted T cells, or PBMCs. Deeply sampled blood TCRbeta repertoires from subjects exposed to, actively infected with, or recovered from COVID-19 were included in the dataset. A freely available public database, intended as a resource for researchers studying the immune response to SARS-CoV-2, is where the repertoires were released. Samples came from the ongoing ImmuneRACE study (first 160 participants) plus 1,254 subjects from 6 global collaborators. Sample metadata almost always included a de-identified subject ID, COVID-19 status, age in years and sex. HLA class I and class II types, where available, came from metadata supplied by the sample provider rather than from assay-based typing.

About this clone itself: Its specific antigen is unknown. Base qualities are missing; no much larger clone stands one base away.

Enrolling through a virtual design, the prospective study's participants ranged in age from about 18 to 89 years and lived across roughly 23 United States geographic areas. In the prospective study, cohorts were assigned on the basis of participant-reported clinical history obtained from a screening survey and a study questionnaire. A participant counted as exposed if, within 2 weeks of entering the study, that participant had been in contact with someone who had a PCR-confirmed or clinician-diagnosed COVID-19 case. Mobile phlebotomists in the prospective study collected whole blood, serum and a nasopharyngeal or oropharyngeal swab from every participant. Over a roughly 2-month period, participants in the prospective study had the option of providing additional blood draws and questionnaires. Prospective study blood samples were shipped either frozen or at room temperature before DNA extraction.

Broader findings and caveats from the paper: Clinical and demographic metadata were provided uncurated, with the amount varying by source and participant.

V ends up 1 base short and J 6 bases short, with an unmatched junction base count of 8. Measured from the cysteine to the phenylalanine, the CDR3 is 16 residues long. This entry keeps only the CDR3 DNA: 48 bases, framed from base 1. The germline V gene encodes CDR1 SEHNR and CDR2 FQNEAQ (reference sequence). TCRbeta CDR3 regions were amplified from genomic DNA by means of the immunoSEQ Assay, a bias-controlled multiplex PCR. Under the source paper's analysis protocol: The number of nucleated cells in each sample was estimated from the amplification of reference gene primers within the assay. To quantify the absolute abundance of each unique TCRbeta CDR3 rearrangement, sequence reads were collapsed and filtered. For each sample, productive Simpson clonality was calculated as the square root of Simpson's diversity index across productive rearrangements. This is the immuneACCESS table as TCRdb keeps it, with only in-frame sequences that have V and J called. A part of the clones is gone; compared with another copy, unresolved V genes explain less than half, and the rest is unexplained. The V and J calls and clone size were taken over from that table, and D and trimming were inferred from the DNA. The sample table records 320,000 or so clones; roughly 85% of these occur just once. 1.9% of the sample is held by the ten biggest clonotypes.

This chain joins TRBV7-9 to TRBJ1-2, with TRBD1 identical over 10 junction bases. This TCR came from a woman in her thirties who had been exposed to COVID-19. Sample: PBMCs or T cells enriched from blood (not recorded which). This receptor has the CDR3 CASSLEQTGGPHGYTF. The bases read TGTGCCAGCAGCTTAGAACAGACAGGGGGCCCCCATGGCTACACCTTC.